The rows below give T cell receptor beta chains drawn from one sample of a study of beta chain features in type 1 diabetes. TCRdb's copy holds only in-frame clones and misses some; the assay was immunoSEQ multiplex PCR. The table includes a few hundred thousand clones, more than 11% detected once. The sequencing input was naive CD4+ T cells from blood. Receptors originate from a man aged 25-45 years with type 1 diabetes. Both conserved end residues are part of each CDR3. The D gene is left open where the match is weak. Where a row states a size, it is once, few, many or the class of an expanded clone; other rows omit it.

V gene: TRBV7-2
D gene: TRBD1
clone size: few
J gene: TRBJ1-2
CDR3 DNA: TGTGCCAGCAGCCGGGGACAGACAAATGGCTACACCTTC
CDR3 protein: CASSRGQTNGYTF

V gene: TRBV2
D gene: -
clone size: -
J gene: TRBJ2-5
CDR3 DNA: TGTGCCAGCAGCTCGGGTCGCGAAGAGACCCAGTACTTC
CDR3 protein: CASSSGREETQYF

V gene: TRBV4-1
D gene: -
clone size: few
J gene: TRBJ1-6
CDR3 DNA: TGCGCCAGCAGCCAAGATTCGCTTAGCTCCTATAATTCACCCCTCCACTTT
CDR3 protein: CASSQDSLSSYNSPLHF

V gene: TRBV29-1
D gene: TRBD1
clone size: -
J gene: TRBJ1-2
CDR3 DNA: TGCAGCGTTGAGGAGGACAGGTCTAACTATGGCTACACCTTC
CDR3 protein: CSVEEDRSNYGYTF

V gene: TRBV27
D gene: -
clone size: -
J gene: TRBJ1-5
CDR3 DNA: TGTGCCAGCAGTTTATACAGCAATAGCAATCAGCCCCAGCATTTT
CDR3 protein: CASSLYSNSNQPQHF

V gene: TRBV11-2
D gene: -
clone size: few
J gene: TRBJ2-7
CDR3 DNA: TGTGCCAGCAGCGCCGGGACTTACTACGAGCAGTACTTC
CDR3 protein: CASSAGTYYEQYF

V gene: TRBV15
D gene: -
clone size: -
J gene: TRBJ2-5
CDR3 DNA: TGTGCCACCAGCAGAGATGGGCAGGGAGGCTCGGAGACCCAGTACTTC
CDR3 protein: CATSRDGQGGSETQYF

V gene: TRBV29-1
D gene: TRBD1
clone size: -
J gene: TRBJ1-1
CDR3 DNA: TGCAGCGTCCTGACAGGGGGGGACACTGAAGCTTTCTTT
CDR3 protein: CSVLTGGDTEAFF

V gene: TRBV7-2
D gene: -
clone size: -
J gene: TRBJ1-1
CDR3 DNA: TGTGCCAGCAGCTTAAAAGGAGGGAACACTGAAGCTTTCTTT
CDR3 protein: CASSLKGGNTEAFF

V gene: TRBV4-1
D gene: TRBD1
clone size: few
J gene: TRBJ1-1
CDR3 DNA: TGCGCCAGCAGCCTCGCGAGGGACAGGGGTTTGACTTTCTTT
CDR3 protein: CASSLARDRGLTFF

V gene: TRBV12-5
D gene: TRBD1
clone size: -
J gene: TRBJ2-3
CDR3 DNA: TGTGCTAGTGGTTTCGGACAGGGAGATACGCAGTATTTT
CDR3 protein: CASGFGQGDTQYF

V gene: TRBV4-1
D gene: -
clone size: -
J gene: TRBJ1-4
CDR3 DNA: TGCGCCAGCAGCCTTGGGGAGTCGGCTAATGAAAAACTGTTTTTT
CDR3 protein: CASSLGESANEKLFF

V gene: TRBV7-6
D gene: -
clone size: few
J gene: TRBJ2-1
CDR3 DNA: TGTGCCAGCAGCTTTTGGGAGCAGTCCAATGAGCAGTTCTTC
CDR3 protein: CASSFWEQSNEQFF

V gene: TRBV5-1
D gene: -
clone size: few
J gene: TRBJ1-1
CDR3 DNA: TGCGCCAGCAGCTGGCAGGGGAACACTGAAGCTTTCTTT
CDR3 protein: CASSWQGNTEAFF

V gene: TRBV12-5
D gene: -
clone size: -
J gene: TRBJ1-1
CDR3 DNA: TGTGCTAGTTCTCCGGAAGGGGAAGGCACTGAAGCTTTCTTT
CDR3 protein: CASSPEGEGTEAFF

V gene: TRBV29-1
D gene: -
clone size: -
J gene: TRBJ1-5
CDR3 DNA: TGCAGCGTCCTCACCCAGGGGATGAATCAGCCCCAGCATTTT
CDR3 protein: CSVLTQGMNQPQHF

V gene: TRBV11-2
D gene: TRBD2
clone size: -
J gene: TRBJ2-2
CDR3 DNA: TGTGCCAGCAGCTCCCGGACTAGCGGGAGCATCGGGGAGCTGTTTTTT
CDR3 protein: CASSSRTSGSIGELFF

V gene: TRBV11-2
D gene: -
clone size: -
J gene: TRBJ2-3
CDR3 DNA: TGTGCCAGCAGCTGGGGAGGGGGGGCCCCCACAGATACGCAGTATTTT
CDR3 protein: CASSWGGGAPTDTQYF

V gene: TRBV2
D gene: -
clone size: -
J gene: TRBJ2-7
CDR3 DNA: TGTGCCAGCAGGGAGGACGGGTGGGCGCAGTACTTC
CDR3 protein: CASREDGWAQYF

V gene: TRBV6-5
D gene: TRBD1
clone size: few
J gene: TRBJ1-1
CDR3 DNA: TGTGCCAGCAGCAGAACAGGGGCCGTTAACACTGAAGCTTTCTTT
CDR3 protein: CASSRTGAVNTEAFF

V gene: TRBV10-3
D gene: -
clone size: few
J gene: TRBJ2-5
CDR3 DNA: TGTGCCATCCGCGGGGGCTACCAAGAGACCCAGTACTTC
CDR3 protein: CAIRGGYQETQYF

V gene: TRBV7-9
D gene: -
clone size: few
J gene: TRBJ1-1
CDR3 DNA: TGTGCCAGCAGCCCCCAGATTAACACTGAAGCTTTCTTT
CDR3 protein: CASSPQINTEAFF

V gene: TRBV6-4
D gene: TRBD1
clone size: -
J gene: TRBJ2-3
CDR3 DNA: TGTGCCAGCAGCCGGGACAGGGGAGATACGCAGTATTTT
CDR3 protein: CASSRDRGDTQYF

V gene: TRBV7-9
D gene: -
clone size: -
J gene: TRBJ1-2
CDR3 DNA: TGTGCCAGCAGCTTAACAGGGTATGGCTACACCTTC
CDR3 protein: CASSLTGYGYTF

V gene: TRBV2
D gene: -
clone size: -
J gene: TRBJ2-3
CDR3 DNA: TGTGCCAGCAGTGTACAGGGTAGCACAGATACGCAGTATTTT
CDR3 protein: CASSVQGSTDTQYF

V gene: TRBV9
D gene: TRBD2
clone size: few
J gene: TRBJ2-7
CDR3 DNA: TGTGCCAGCAGCTCCCGACTAGCGGGAAGCGACGAGCAGTACTTC
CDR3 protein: CASSSRLAGSDEQYF

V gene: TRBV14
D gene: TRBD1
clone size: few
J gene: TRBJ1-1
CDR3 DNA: TGTGCCAGCAGCCGCGGGGACAGGGGCATGAACACTGAAGCTTTCTTT
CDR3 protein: CASSRGDRGMNTEAFF

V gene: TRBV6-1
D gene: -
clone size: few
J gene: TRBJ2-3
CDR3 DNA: TGTGCCAGCAGTGAAACGGCTAGCGTCGAGCCTGCAGATACGCAGTATTTT
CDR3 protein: CASSETASVEPADTQYF

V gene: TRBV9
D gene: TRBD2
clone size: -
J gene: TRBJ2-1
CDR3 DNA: TGTGCCAGCAGCGCGGGACTAGCGGGGGTGGGTGAGCAGTTCTTC
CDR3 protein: CASSAGLAGVGEQFF

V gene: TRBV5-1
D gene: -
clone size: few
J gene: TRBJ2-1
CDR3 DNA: TGCGCCAGCAGGGCCGACTACAATGAGCAGTTCTTC
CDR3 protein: CASRADYNEQFF

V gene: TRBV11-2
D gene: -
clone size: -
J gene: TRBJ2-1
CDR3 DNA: TGTGCCAGCAGCTTAGGGTACAGAAAAGCACCCAATGAGCAGTTCTTC
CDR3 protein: CASSLGYRKAPNEQFF

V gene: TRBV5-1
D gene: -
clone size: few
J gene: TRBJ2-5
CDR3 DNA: TGCGCCAGCAGCTTCGGTACGGGGGATGGAGAGACCCAGTACTTC
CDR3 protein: CASSFGTGDGETQYF

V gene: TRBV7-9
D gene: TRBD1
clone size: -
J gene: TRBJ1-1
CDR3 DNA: TGTGCCAGCAGCCGACAGGGGGGTAACACTGAAGCTTTCTTT
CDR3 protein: CASSRQGGNTEAFF

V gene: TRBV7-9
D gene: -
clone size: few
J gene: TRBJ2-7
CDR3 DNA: TGTGCCAGCAGCTTAGACGGCAGGGGTTACGAGCAGTACTTC
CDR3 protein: CASSLDGRGYEQYF

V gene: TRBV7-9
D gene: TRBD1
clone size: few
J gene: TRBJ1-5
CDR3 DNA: TGTGCCAGCAGCTTAGAGGGGACAGGGAATCTCCATTTT
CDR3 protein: CASSLEGTGNLHF

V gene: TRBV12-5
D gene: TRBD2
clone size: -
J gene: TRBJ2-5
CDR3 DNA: TGTGCTAGTGGTAAAGCGGGAGGGCCAGAGACCCAGTACTTC
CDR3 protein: CASGKAGGPETQYF

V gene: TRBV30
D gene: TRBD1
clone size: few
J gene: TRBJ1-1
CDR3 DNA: TGTGCCTGGAGTGGACAGGGGGACACTGAAGCTTTCTTT
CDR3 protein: CAWSGQGDTEAFF

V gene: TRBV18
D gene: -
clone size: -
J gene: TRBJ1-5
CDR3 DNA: TGTGCCAGCTCAGTAAGTCCAGGGGCAGGGCCCCAGCATTTT
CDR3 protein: CASSVSPGAGPQHF

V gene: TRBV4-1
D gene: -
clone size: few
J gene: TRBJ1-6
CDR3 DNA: TGCGCCAGCAGCCCAATAGGACAGTCCCTCCACTTT
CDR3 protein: CASSPIGQSLHF

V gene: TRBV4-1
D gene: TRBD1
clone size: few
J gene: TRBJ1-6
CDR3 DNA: TGCGCCAGCAGCTGGGGACAGGGGAGCTATAATTCACCCCTCCACTTT
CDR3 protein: CASSWGQGSYNSPLHF

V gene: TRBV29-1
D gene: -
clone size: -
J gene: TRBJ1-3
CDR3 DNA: TGCAGCGTTGGGACAACCTACGGAAACACCATATATTTT
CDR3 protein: CSVGTTYGNTIYF

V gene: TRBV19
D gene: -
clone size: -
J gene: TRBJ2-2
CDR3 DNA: TGTGCCAGTTACCGACAGATCGCGAACACCGGGGAGCTGTTTTTT
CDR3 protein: CASYRQIANTGELFF

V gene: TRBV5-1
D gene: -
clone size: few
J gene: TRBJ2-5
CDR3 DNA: TGCGCCAGCAGCTTGGAAACGCGGGGATACCAAGAGACCCAGTACTTC
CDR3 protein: CASSLETRGYQETQYF

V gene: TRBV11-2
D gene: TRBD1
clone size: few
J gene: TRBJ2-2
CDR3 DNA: TGTGCCAGCAGCTTCACCCGGGACAGGGGGGGGAGGCTGTTTTTT
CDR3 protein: CASSFTRDRGGRLFF

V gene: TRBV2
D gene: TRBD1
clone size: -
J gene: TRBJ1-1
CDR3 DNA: TGTGCCAGCAGAGGACAGGGGCAGAACACTGAAGCTTTCTTT
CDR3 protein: CASRGQGQNTEAFF

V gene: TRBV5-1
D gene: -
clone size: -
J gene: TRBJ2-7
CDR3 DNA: TGCGCCAGCAGCTTGCGTAGCGGAGATTACGAGCAGTACTTC
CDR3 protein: CASSLRSGDYEQYF

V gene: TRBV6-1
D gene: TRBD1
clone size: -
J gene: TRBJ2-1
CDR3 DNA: TGTGCCAGCACCGAGGGACAGAACAATGAGCAGTTCTTC
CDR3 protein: CASTEGQNNEQFF

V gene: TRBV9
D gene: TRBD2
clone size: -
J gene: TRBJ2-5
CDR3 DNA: TGTGCCAGCAGCGTAGGTCCGGGACTAGCGGGGCCTTTCCAAGAGACCCAGTACTTC
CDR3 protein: CASSVGPGLAGPFQETQYF